This is a list of T cell receptor beta chains from one sample in a study of blood T cell repertoires in COVID-19. Assay used: immunoSEQ multiplex PCR; TCRdb lists only in-frame clones, some missing. The sample lists around 150,000 clones, approximately 90% occurring once. Sequencing used peripheral blood. These TCRs come from a woman aged 55-69 years with active COVID-19. The CDR3 runs from the conserved cysteine through the conserved F or W. The order of the fields is V gene, D gene, clone size, J gene, CDR3 protein, CDR3 DNA. The D gene is left open where the match is weak. Part of the rows lack a size; the others show once, few, many or a class for expanded clones.

>TRBV7-2|-|-|TRBJ1-1
CASSAGRTNTEAFF
TGTGCCAGCAGCGCGGGACGGACAAACACTGAAGCTTTCTTT
>TRBV4-3|-|-|TRBJ2-1
CASSQELGVRWNEQFF
TGCGCCAGCAGCCAAGAGTTGGGAGTACGGTGGAATGAGCAGTTCTTC
>TRBV9|TRBD2|-|TRBJ2-1
CASSVALAGAPEQFF
TGTGCCAGCAGCGTAGCTCTAGCGGGAGCTCCTGAGCAGTTCTTC
>TRBV27|-|-|TRBJ2-7
CASLPAGRLSSEQYF
TGTGCCAGCCTCCCCGCGGGTAGGTTGAGCTCCGAGCAGTACTTC
>TRBV19|TRBD2|-|TRBJ2-1
CASSSTTSGKYNEQFF
TGTGCCAGTAGTTCAACGACTAGCGGAAAATACAATGAGCAGTTCTTC
>TRBV10-2|TRBD1|few|TRBJ1-1
CASILGQGAGGLNTEAFF
TGCGCCAGCATTCTAGGACAGGGGGCGGGTGGATTGAACACTGAAGCTTTCTTT
>TRBV27|-|-|TRBJ2-6
CASRSTGANVLTF
TGTGCCAGCAGGTCTACCGGGGCCAACGTCCTGACTTTC
>TRBV7-2|-|-|TRBJ1-3
CASSLVALSGNTIYF
TGTGCCAGCAGCTTAGTAGCGCTCTCTGGAAACACCATATATTTT
>TRBV4-3|TRBD2|-|TRBJ2-5
CASSQDGLAARRKETQYF
TGCGCCAGCAGCCAAGATGGCCTAGCGGCCCGCAGAAAAGAGACCCAGTACTTC
>TRBV9|TRBD1|-|TRBJ1-2
CASSVEQGALGYTF
TGTGCCAGCAGCGTTGAACAGGGGGCGCTTGGCTACACCTTC
>TRBV5-6|TRBD1|-|TRBJ1-3
CASSPPRGLGNTIYF
TGTGCCAGCAGCCCACCCAGGGGGCTCGGAAACACCATATATTTT
>TRBV6-8|-|-|TRBJ2-3
CASSWRFPRTQAVPTDTQYF
TGTGCCAGCAGCTGGAGGTTCCCAAGGACGCAAGCTGTTCCCACAGATACGCAGTATTTT
>TRBV30|-|-|TRBJ2-2
CAWSVGGPGELFF
TGTGCCTGGAGTGTAGGGGGTCCCGGGGAGCTGTTTTTT
>TRBV24-1|-|-|TRBJ2-1
CATSDLWGHEQFF
TGTGCCACCAGTGATTTGTGGGGGCATGAGCAGTTCTTC
>TRBV7-3|-|-|TRBJ2-3
CASSRSAPIVSADTQYF
TGTGCCAGCAGCAGAAGTGCCCCGATCGTTAGCGCAGATACGCAGTATTTT
>TRBV6-4|TRBD2|-|TRBJ2-1
CASSDGTSGRQFF
TGTGCCAGCAGTGACGGGACTAGCGGGAGACAGTTCTTC
>TRBV13|TRBD2|once|TRBJ2-7
CASSHGTTSYEQYF
TGTGCCAGCAGCCACGGGACTACTTCCTACGAGCAGTACTTC
>TRBV6-1|-|-|TRBJ1-5
CASSDGNQPQHF
TGTGCCAGCAGTGACGGTAATCAGCCCCAGCATTTT
>TRBV5-1|TRBD1|-|TRBJ1-4
CASSRDGRQGNEKLFF
TGCGCCAGCAGCCGGGACGGGAGACAGGGTAATGAAAAACTGTTTTTT
>TRBV19|-|once|TRBJ2-4
CASSIDTRNSNIQYF
TGTGCCAGTAGTATAGATACACGTAATTCGAACATTCAGTACTTC
>TRBV12-5|TRBD2|-|TRBJ2-2
CASGSLAGGPTGELFF
TGTGCTAGTGGTTCCCTAGCGGGAGGGCCTACCGGGGAGCTGTTTTTT
>TRBV4-3|-|-|TRBJ2-5
CASSQGLEQETQYF
TGCGCCAGCAGCCAAGGACTAGAACAAGAGACCCAGTACTTC
>TRBV9|TRBD1|-|TRBJ1-2
CASSADRDGGYTF
TGTGCCAGCAGCGCGGACAGGGATGGTGGCTACACCTTC
>TRBV9|TRBD2|-|TRBJ2-1
CASSVVASGKAYNEQFF
TGTGCCAGCAGCGTAGTGGCTAGCGGAAAGGCGTACAATGAGCAGTTCTTC
>TRBV14|-|-|TRBJ2-1
CASSQKLVLNYNEQFF
TGTGCCAGCAGCCAGAAACTAGTATTGAATTACAATGAGCAGTTCTTC
>TRBV4-2|TRBD1|-|TRBJ2-1
CASRVDRGQDNEQFF
TGTGCCAGCAGGGTGGACAGGGGGCAAGACAATGAGCAGTTCTTC
>TRBV18|-|-|TRBJ2-7
CASSPVASGRRYEQYF
TGTGCCAGCTCACCAGTAGCCAGCGGTCGACGCTACGAGCAGTACTTC
>TRBV19|-|-|TRBJ1-1
CASRKTRNTEAFF
TGTGCCAGTAGGAAGACAAGGAACACTGAAGCTTTCTTT
>TRBV5-1|TRBD2|-|TRBJ2-1
CASSAPVPKPTSGRADEQFF
TGCGCCAGCAGCGCCCCGGTGCCAAAACCGACTAGCGGGAGGGCCGATGAGCAGTTCTTC